Here is one T cell receptor beta chain with its context. This clonotype was seen more than once but under ten times. Its antigen is still unknown. No qualities accompany the bases; no much larger clone lies one base away. Donors were around 37 systemically healthy Caucasian individuals from Russia aged 6 to 90 years. Each donor gave roughly 9 milliliters of peripheral blood, drawn into EDTA-treated Vacutainer tubes. Ficoll-Paque density-gradient centrifugation was used to isolate PBMCs, with at least 7 million obtained per sample. Trizol reagent was used to extract total RNA from the PBMCs, yielding at least 6 micrograms per sample. The percentages of naive CD45RAhigh/CD27high T cells were determined by flow cytometry on a PBMC aliquot from every donor. Libraries came from 5' RACE. Instrument used: Illumina HiSeq 2500. A second PCR of roughly 7 to 12 cycles was run with a J-beta primer mix and a sample-barcoded 5' primer. A template-switch 5' adaptor carrying 12 random nucleotides introduced a unique molecular identifier onto each TCR beta cDNA molecule. At least 2.5 million CDR3-containing paired-end reads were obtained from each sample. First-strand cDNA synthesis was performed from all RNA using the Mint cDNA synthesis kit, with priming by a TRBC-specific oligonucleotide. Following uracil-DNA glycosylase treatment, all cDNA underwent a first 18-cycle PCR with the universal primers M1SS and BC2_uni_R. The original methods were these. Normalization of each sample was performed by random selection of 1 million high-quality reads, each carrying a distinct molecular identifier. Reads sharing molecular identifiers were discarded rather than binned into consensus sequences. MiTCR, run with a Q25 quality threshold and the strictest error-elimination algorithm, handled CDR3 identification, clonotype clustering and error correction. Lower-bound total TCR beta diversity was estimated with a nonparametric unseen species model using Euler transformation. TCRdb reprocessed the public reads (quality trimming at Q25 with fastp, clone calling with MiXCR) and kept in-frame beta chains. CDR3 protein sequences are deduplicated, and each keeps its most common genes and DNA. Clone size and V and J calls follow TCRdb, not the original study. The sample has some 880,000 distinct CDR3 sequences on record, about 37% of them singletons. The top ten hold over 10% of the sample.

The CDR3 numbers 16 residues from cysteine through phenylalanine. The DNA shown is the 48-base CDR3, in frame from base 1. Unmatched junction bases come to 7, with V trimmed by 3 bases and J by 2 bases. CDR1 and CDR2, looked up from the germline V gene, are SGHTA and FQGNSA. The data belong to a study of blood T cells in healthy people across ages (dated by TCRdb to the mid-2010s). A note on the overall study: In model experiments, template switching captured about one uniquely barcoded TCR beta cDNA molecule for every two T cells. The study measured age-related changes in TCR beta repertoire diversity using deep sequencing normalized with unique cDNA molecular identifiers. Donors were grouped into four age groups: young (average about 15 years), middle-aged (39), aged (roughly 67) and long-lived (approximately 81). To avoid experimental bias, donors of different ages were distributed randomly across sequencing lanes. Two additional independent replicas of 1 million unique cDNA reads from the same blood draw were analyzed for two donors (one aged 18 to 29 and one aged 80 or older).

The study at large found these results: Bulk unsorted PBMC profiling prevented conclusive comparison of naive and antigen-experienced compartments. Compared with the aged group, more naive CD4+ T cells, fewer expanded clones and increased TCR diversity were shown by the long-lived group, suggesting age selection. As age increased, observed TCR beta diversity per million T cells dropped in a roughly linear way, and a significant reduction was already evident by age about 40. The CMV infection status of donors was not known, potentially confounding age-related changes in expanded clonotypes. Estimates of total diversity based on one million sequenced T cells were regarded as lower bounds and as underestimates. There was a strong correlation between observed TCR beta diversity and the percentage of naive T cells measured by flow cytometry.

Sample: blood. The sequence was collected from a man between 18 and 29 years old in good health. Recombination connected TRBV7-2 to TRBJ2-3; 8 nucleotides in the junction match TRBD2. Here is the DNA: TGTGCCAGCAGCTTCAGCGGGGGCATAGACACAGATACGCAGTATTTT. This sequence encodes CASSFSGGIDTDTQYF.